These 23 T cell receptor beta chains were all obtained from the same sample, sequenced in a study of T cell responses to AZD1222 COVID-19 vaccine. TCRdb keeps only in-frame clones here, not all; method: immunoSEQ multiplex PCR. The top ten clones hold around 6.7% of a sample with around 110,000 clones, roughly 90% of them seen once. Specimen: peripheral blood, collected on day 0 of AZD1222 vaccination. The receptor set was obtained from an adult in good health.

The chain employs TRBV5-5 and TRBJ1-6; possibly TRBD1 for D (6 bases). The germline V gene encodes CDR1 SGHKS and CDR2 YYEKEE (reference sequence). CDR3 size: 15 residues. Trimming left V 1 base short and J 6 bases short, with 11 bases between. CDR3 sequence: CASSLRGASNSPLHF. In DNA, the CDR3 is TGTGCCAGCAGCTTGCGGGGGGCGAGTAATTCACCCCTCCACTTT. Drawing the rest from reference TRBV5-5 and TRBJ1-6, the complete variable domain is DAGVTQSPTHLIKTRGQQVTLRCSPISGHKSVSWYQQVLGQGPQFIFQYYEKEERGRGNFPDRFSARQFPNYSSELNVNALLLGDSALYLCASSLRGASNSPLHFGNGTRLTVT.

V and J are TRBV4-3 and TRBJ1-5; no clear D gene. Germline V gene sequence: CDR1 LGHNA, CDR2 YSLEER. V shed 0 bases and J shed 4 bases, with 4 bases lying between them. The CDR3 has 13 residues. CDR3 DNA sequence: TGCGCCAGCAGCCAAGATTATAATCAGCCCCAGCATTTT. Translated: CASSQDYNQPQHF.

The chain recombines TRBV21-1 with TRBJ1-3. TRBV21-1 is assigned pseudogene status. The length of the CDR3 is 16 residues. CDR3 loop: CASSKGGMGSGNTIYF. The CDR3 nucleotides are TGTGCCAGCAGCAAAGGGGGGATGGGCTCGGGGAACACCATATATTTT.

The chain employs TRBV27 and TRBJ1-5; no definite D call. The CDR3 consists of 15 residues. The V end was cut by 8 bases, the J end by 2 bases, with 16 bases between. Germline V gives CDR1 MNHEY, CDR2 SMNVEV (reference sequence). The CDR3 nucleotides are TGTGCCAGCCGGAAAACATTCCTCGGCAATCAGCCCCAGCATTTT. Residues: CASRKTFLGNQPQHF.

This chain joins TRBV12-5 and TRBJ2-7; the match to TRBD1 covers 7 bases. The CDR3 runs 13 residues. Germline assignment: CDR1 LGHNT and CDR2 FRNRAP. V dropped 7 bases and J dropped 1; count of bases not matched to a gene: 4. Here the CDR3 reads CASAADRSYEQYF. The CDR3 DNA reads as TGTGCTAGTGCCGCGGACAGGTCCTACGAGCAGTACTTC. The full variable domain, rest sourced from reference TRBV12-5 and TRBJ2-7, is DARVTQTPRHKVTEMGQEVTMRCQPILGHNTVFWYRQTMMQGLELLAYFRNRAPLDDSGMPKDRFSAEMPDATLATLKIQPSEPRDSAVYFCASAADRSYEQYFGPGTRLTVT.

The genes are TRBV19 and TRBJ2-3; possibly TRBD1 for D (5 bases). Germline values: CDR1 LNHDA, CDR2 SQIVND (reference sequence). V lost 3 bases to trimming and J lost 4 bases, with 8 bases between them. CDR3 size: 13 residues. CDR3: CASSITRADTQYF. DNA for the CDR3: TGTGCCAGTAGTATTACCAGGGCAGATACGCAGTATTTT.

This chain links TRBV7-3 with TRBJ2-1, with a weak D call TRBD2 (5 bases). This CDR3 comprises 12 residues. The germline CDR1 and CDR2 sequences are SGHTA and FQGTGA. The V gene lost 4 bases and the J gene lost 5 bases, with 6 bases spanning the gap. In DNA, the CDR3 is TGTGCCAGCAGCTCGACTAACAATGAGCAGTTCTTC. Residues: CASSSTNNEQFF.

This clone has a handful of counts. V gene TRBV27 combines with J gene TRBJ2-3; 8 nucleotides align to TRBD2. V shed 1 base, J shed 3 bases, and the junction held 6 bases outside the gene matches. Germline assignment: CDR1 MNHEY and CDR2 SMNVEV (reference sequence). This CDR3 spans 16 amino acids. This CDR3 reads CASSLLAGLRTDTQYF. The DNA for the CDR3 is TGTGCCAGCAGTTTATTAGCGGGATTGCGAACAGATACGCAGTATTTT.

For this clone: Other DNA sequences within the sample encode an identical CDR3. V is TRBV18 and J is TRBJ1-6; D is uncertain. In germline, CDR1 is KGHSH, CDR2 LQKENI. Trimming stripped 0 bases from V and 7 bases from J, with 7 bases between. The CDR3 runs 14 residues. CDR3 protein: CASSPPTGNSPLHF. The CDR3 nucleotides are TGTGCCAGCTCACCACCGACCGGGAATTCACCCCTCCACTTT.

The V and J genes are TRBV4-1 and TRBJ2-5; TRBD1 aligns across 12 bases. V shed 5 bases, J shed 5 bases, and the junction held 9 bases outside the gene matches. The CDR3 covers 16 residues. Looked up from germline, CDR1 is MGHRA and CDR2 is YSYEKL. The CDR3 is CASSFSGTGGRETQYF. For the CDR3, the DNA is TGCGCCAGCAGCTTTTCCGGGACAGGGGGCCGTGAGACCCAGTACTTC.

The rearrangement joins TRBV6-2 or TRBV6-3 to TRBJ1-2; perhaps TRBD1 as D (5 bases). The V and J ends lost 5 bases and 6 bases respectively, with 22 bases between them. The CDR3 covers 16 residues. Germline assignment: CDR1 MNHEY and CDR2 SVGEGT. The CDR3 reads CASSQGGDLGKDGYTF. The DNA for the CDR3 is TGTGCCAGCAGTCAAGGCGGGGACTTAGGGAAGGATGGCTACACCTTC.

The gene calls are TRBV7-2 and TRBJ2-2; 7 positions agree with TRBD2. Germline V gene data show CDR1 as SGHTA and CDR2 as FQGNSA. The CDR3 is 16 residues long. V lost 1 base and J lost 6; bases outside the gene matches: 8. CDR3 protein: CASSLVRAGAAGELFF. Here the CDR3 DNA reads TGTGCCAGCAGCTTAGTTAGGGCGGGAGCGGCCGGGGAGCTGTTTTTT.

J is TRBJ1-2 and V is TRBV6-2 or TRBV6-3; D call uncertain. V was shortened by 0 bases and J by 5 bases, with 1 base between the two germline ends. CDR1 and CDR2 (germline): MNHEY, SVGEGT. This CDR3 spans 11 amino acids. This CDR3 is CASSYSYGYTF. Here the CDR3 DNA reads TGTGCCAGCAGTTACTCTTATGGCTACACCTTC.

V gene TRBV27 combines with J gene TRBJ2-7; a possible D gene is TRBD2 (6 bases). Germline V gives CDR1 MNHEY, CDR2 SMNVEV (reference sequence). Trimming removed 5 bases from V and 2 bases from J, with 10 bases in between. The CDR3 runs to 13 residues. In DNA form, the CDR3 reads TGTGCCAGCAGTAGGGGAGGACCCTACGAGCAGTACTTC. Protein sequence: CASSRGGPYEQYF.

This clone was observed a few times. The chain has TRBV4-1 and TRBJ2-7; 7 positions match TRBD2. J lost 4 bases, V lost 3 bases, and 9 bases had no gene match. Germline lookup yields CDR1 MGHRA and CDR2 YSYEKL. The CDR3 spans 15 residues. CDR3 protein: CASSQMAGREYEQYF. CDR3 coding DNA: TGCGCCAGCAGCCAGATGGCAGGGAGGGAGTACGAGCAGTACTTC.

Only a few counts were recorded for this clone. The chain uses TRBV27 and TRBJ1-5; D gene unclear. V dropped 5 bases and J dropped 1 base, with 12 bases sitting between them. The CDR3 sequence is 15 residues long. CDR1 MNHEY and CDR2 SMNVEV come from the germline V gene (reference sequence). CDR3 sequence reads: CASSAARVSNQPQHF. CDR3 DNA: TGTGCCAGCAGTGCAGCAAGGGTGAGCAATCAGCCCCAGCATTTT.

This clone was observed once. This chain joins TRBV6-5 and TRBJ1-1; a weak D match, TRBD1 (5 bases). Germline V gives CDR1 MNHEY, CDR2 SVGAGI. CDR3 length: 15 amino acids. The V end was cut by 5 bases, the J end by 0 bases, with 13 bases between. This CDR3 reads CASSIRDSVNTEAFF. The CDR3 nucleotides read TGTGCCAGCAGTATCCGGGACTCGGTGAACACTGAAGCTTTCTTT.

This sequence joins TRBV5-5 and TRBJ1-4, with TRBD1 matching over 9 bases. The germline V gene has CDR1 SGHKS and CDR2 YYEKEE (reference sequence). Losses at the gene ends were 4 bases for V and 0 bases for J; bases not matched to a gene: 4. The CDR3 is 16 amino acids. The DNA for the CDR3 is TGTGCCAGCAGCCGGACAGGGGTTTCAACTAATGAAAAACTGTTTTTT. Amino acid sequence: CASSRTGVSTNEKLFF.

This clone was seen more than once but under ten times. The chain carries TRBV6-2 or TRBV6-3 and TRBJ1-5, with 8 bases identical to TRBD1. The CDR3 contains 15 residues. Germline CDR1 reads MNHEY; CDR2 reads SVGEGT. The V segment lost 2 bases and the J segment 4 bases; nucleotides outside the gene matches: 4. CDR3 amino acids: CASSYDRGVNQPQHF. In nucleotides, the CDR3 is TGTGCCAGCAGTTACGACAGGGGTGTAAATCAGCCCCAGCATTTT.

The rearrangement links TRBV28 to TRBJ1-2; D gene ambiguous. The germline V gene encodes CDR1 MDHEN and CDR2 SYDVKM. Trimming removed 8 bases at V and 5 bases at J, with 15 bases between. The CDR3 consists of 13 residues. CDR3 in DNA: TGTGCCAGCGAACCCCGAGGGAGATATGGCTACACCTTC. This translates into CASEPRGRYGYTF.

The chain is built from TRBV19 and TRBJ1-5; perhaps TRBD1 as D (6 bases). CDR1 LNHDA and CDR2 SQIVND come from the germline V gene (reference sequence). CDR3 size: 15 residues. V was pared by 5 bases and J by 2 bases, with 13 bases between. This CDR3 reads CASSYNRVGNQPQHF. CDR3 DNA sequence: TGTGCCAGTAGTTATAACAGGGTTGGCAATCAGCCCCAGCATTTT.

The chain couples TRBV18 to TRBJ1-2, with 7 positions matching TRBD1. Germline loops: CDR1 KGHSH, CDR2 LQKENI. J was trimmed by 4 bases and V by 3 bases; bases with no gene match: 8. This CDR3 region has 15 residues. Here the CDR3 DNA reads TGTGCCAGCTCACCTGTAGAGGGGGCTACCTATGGCTACACCTTC. This translates into CASSPVEGATYGYTF.

The genes are TRBV5-1 and TRBJ1-1, with D uncertain. The length of the CDR3 is 16 residues. Deletions cut 1 base from V and 0 bases from J, with 13 bases between. Germline loops: CDR1 SGHRS, CDR2 YFSETQ. CDR3 sequence reads: CASSLTPSAMNTEAFF. The CDR3 DNA reads TGCGCCAGCAGCTTGACCCCTTCTGCCATGAACACTGAAGCTTTCTTT.